The 23 T cell receptor beta chains reported below all come from one sample, sequenced in a study of T cell repertoires in cytomegalovirus infection. TCRdb re-derived calls from the reads in MiXCR, one entry per CDR3 protein. The sample has under 850,000 distinct CDR3 sequences; 35% are singletons. The sample comprised PBMCs. Source of these receptors: a human donor in good health (CMV status not recorded). Some clones in this sample may be carry-over from other donors' samples.

The chain is built from TRBV28 and TRBJ1-4; no reliable D call. From germline, CDR1 is MDHEN and CDR2 SYDVKM. Trimming stripped 10 bases from V and 8 bases from J, with 8 bases between. This CDR3 has 10 amino acids. The CDR3 region has the DNA TGTGCCACCGAGAGGGAAAAACTGTTTTTT. Its translation is CATEREKLFF.

This clonotype was seen a few times. The chain carries TRBV7-2 and TRBJ2-5; possible D gene TRBD1, 5 bases. CDR3 length: 16 amino acids. CDR1 and CDR2 (germline): SGHTA, FQGNSA. Trimming removed 8 bases from V and 3 bases from J, with 22 bases in between. The CDR3 DNA sequence: TGTGCCAGCGCTAAAGAGCTGTGGGGCAGCAAAGAGACCCAGTACTTC. Protein: CASAKELWGSKETQYF.

In this sample, this clonotype turned up a few times. The CDR3 protein is CASSLSDRGRTGELFF. In nucleotides, the CDR3 is TGCGCCAGCAGCCTCAGTGACAGGGGGCGTACCGGGGAGCTGTTTTTT. The V and J genes are TRBV4-1 and TRBJ2-2, with 10 nucleotides matching TRBD1. From germline, CDR1 is MGHRA and CDR2 YSYEKL. This CDR3 spans 16 amino acids. Trimming cost V 4 bases and J 5 bases; bases outside gene matches: 7.

The J gene is TRBJ2-5, the V gene TRBV4-2; the match to TRBD2 covers 11 bases. From germline, CDR1 is LGHNA and CDR2 YNFKEQ. This CDR3 comprises 16 residues. The V segment lost 1 base and the J segment 2 bases; nucleotides outside the gene matches: 3. The CDR3 nucleotides are TGTGCCAGCAGCCAAGGCGCTAGCGGGGGGCAAGAGACCCAGTACTTC. Protein: CASSQGASGGQETQYF.

This clonotype was detected a few times. V gene TRBV28 combines with J gene TRBJ2-1; unclear D gene. The V end lost 5 bases, the J end lost 7 bases, and 21 bases lay between the germline ends. CDR1 and CDR2 from the germline V gene are MDHEN and SYDVKM. This CDR3 has 16 residues. The CDR3 region is CASSPPDSPPRNEQFF. CDR3 in DNA: TGTGCCAGCAGTCCGCCCGACTCACCCCCGCGGAATGAGCAGTTCTTC.

The rearrangement uses TRBV7-6 and TRBJ2-3; D is possibly TRBD2 (6 bases). Germline CDR1 SGHVS, CDR2 FNYEAQ. This CDR3 contains 14 residues. Trimming removed 11 bases from V and 0 bases from J, with 15 bases in between. Here the CDR3 DNA reads TGTGCCTCCCGGGGGACTTCTAGCACAGATACGCAGTATTTT. Protein product: CASRGTSSTDTQYF.

This chain connects TRBV28 to TRBJ1-1; weak D call: TRBD1 (5 bases). In germline, CDR1 is MDHEN, CDR2 SYDVKM. This CDR3 is built from 10 residues. Trimming removed 4 bases from V and 10 bases from J, with 7 bases in between. CDR3 sequence (DNA): TGTGCCAGCAGTTCGGGGGGAGCTTTCTTT. Residues: CASSSGGAFF. Variable domain in full (rest from reference TRBV28 and TRBJ1-1): DVKVTQSSRYLVKRTGEKVFLECVQDMDHENMFWYRQDPGLGLRLIYFSYDVKMKEKGDIPEGYSVSREKKERFSLILESASTNQTSMYLCASSSGGAFFGQGTRLTVV.

This clonotype was recorded a few times. The V and J genes are TRBV6-5 and TRBJ2-7; 8 positions agree with TRBD1. The CDR3 is 15 residues long. With 6 bases clipped from V and 3 bases from J, the junction kept 10 bases outside the gene matches. Germline loops: CDR1 MNHEY, CDR2 SVGAGI. Here the CDR3 DNA reads TGTGCCAGCAGCAGGCATCGGGACAGGAACTACGAGCAGTACTTC. Amino acids: CASSRHRDRNYEQYF.

The chain recombines TRBV28 with TRBJ2-7; D may be TRBD2 (5 bases). CDR1 and CDR2 (germline): MDHEN, SYDVKM. The CDR3 spans 12 residues. Trimming took off 2 bases at V and 8 bases at J, with 10 bases between the two ends. CDR3: CASSLGRGKQYF. The CDR3 nucleotides read TGTGCCAGCAGTTTAGGACGAGGGAAGCAGTACTTC.

J is TRBJ2-4 and V is TRBV28; tentatively, D is TRBD1 (7 bases). Germline V gene lookup returns CDR1 MDHEN and CDR2 SYDVKM. The germline V and J ends were trimmed by 4 bases and 3 bases, with 16 bases remaining between them. CDR3 length equals 16 residues. The DNA for the CDR3 is TGTGCCAGCAGTTACCGGACAGGAGGGGACAAAAACATTCAGTACTTC. Translated, it gives CASSYRTGGDKNIQYF.

This clonotype was counted a few times. This chain joins TRBV7-6 and TRBJ1-5, with D possibly being TRBD1 (5 bases). The CDR3 consists of 16 residues. Trimming pared 5 bases from V and 5 bases from J, leaving 19 bases between. CDR1 and CDR2 from the germline V gene are SGHVS and FNYEAQ. This chain's CDR3 is CASSPEAGGLDQPQHF. The CDR3 region has the DNA TGTGCCAGCAGCCCCGAGGCGGGGGGTCTTGATCAGCCCCAGCATTTT.

The table lists this clonotype with many counts. J is TRBJ2-7 and V is TRBV7-8, with D maybe TRBD1 (5 bases). This CDR3 region has 15 residues. Per the germline V gene, CDR1 is SGHVS and CDR2 is FQNEAQ. V gave up 4 bases and J gave up 4 bases, with 17 bases separating them. The CDR3 loop is CASSSPDLDSYEQYF. The CDR3 DNA sequence: TGTGCCAGCAGCTCCCCCGACCTCGACAGTTACGAGCAGTACTTC.

The CDR3 coding sequence is TGTGCCAGCAGCTTAGGGGGTACTAGCGGGAGGCAATCCTACAATGAGCAGTTCTTC. Translating gives CASSLGGTSGRQSYNEQFF. The gene calls are TRBV11-1 and TRBJ2-1; TRBD2 matches 12 bases. The junction had 8 bases not matched to a gene; V was cut back by 1 base and J by 1 base. Germline lookup yields CDR1 SGHAT and CDR2 FQDESV (reference sequence). This CDR3 contains 19 residues.

The rearrangement uses TRBV18 and TRBJ2-7; no clear D. The CDR3 covers 14 residues. The V end was cut by 1 base, the J end by 2 bases, with 9 bases between. Germline lookup yields CDR1 KGHSH and CDR2 LQKENI. The CDR3 here is CASSPQQKTYEQYF. The CDR3 nucleotides read TGTGCCAGCTCACCACAGCAGAAAACCTACGAGCAGTACTTC.

The table lists this clonotype with many counts. V gene TRBV5-1 combines with J gene TRBJ2-5; weak D call: TRBD1 (5 bases). The germline V gene encodes CDR1 SGHRS and CDR2 YFSETQ. The CDR3 has 14 amino acids. The V end was cut by 5 bases, the J end by 5 bases, with 16 bases between. In nucleotides, the CDR3 is TGCGCCAGCAGTTTGAAGTCAGGGCTCGAGACCCAGTACTTC. It translates to CASSLKSGLETQYF.

The chain employs TRBV7-3 and TRBJ1-1; tentatively, D is TRBD1 (5 bases). CDR1 and CDR2 from the germline V gene are SGHTA and FQGTGA. This CDR3 comprises 13 residues. Trimming took off 5 bases at V and 13 bases at J, with 20 bases between the two ends. The CDR3 DNA reads TGTGCCAGCAGCGCAAGGCAGGGCCGGGGTGTTTTCTTT. Its translation is CASSARQGRGVFF.

The chain uses TRBV6-2 or TRBV6-3 and TRBJ2-1, with TRBD2 matching over 10 bases. The germline V gene has CDR1 MNHEY and CDR2 SVGEGT. Germline trimming cut 5 bases from V and 5 bases from J; bases unmatched to any gene: 12. This CDR3 is built from 17 residues. The CDR3 nucleotides are TGTGCCAGCAGTAATCACCCTAGCGGGAGAAGGAACAATGAGCAGTTCTTC. The encoded protein is CASSNHPSGRRNNEQFF.

This sequence joins TRBV3-1 and TRBJ2-1; D gene unclear. Between the trimmed V and J ends, which lost 0 bases and 6 bases, there was a span of 9 bases. Germline-derived CDR1 and CDR2 are LGHDT and YNNKEL (reference sequence). This CDR3 has 14 residues. CDR3 sequence (DNA): TGTGCCAGCAGCCAAGATCTCCTTGGCAATGAGCAGTTCTTC. This encodes CASSQDLLGNEQFF.

The chain recombines TRBV10-3 with TRBJ2-1; D might be TRBD1 (5 bases). Trimming took off 2 bases at V and 10 bases at J, with 12 bases between the two ends. The germline V gene encodes CDR1 ENHRY and CDR2 SYGVKD. This CDR3 region has 13 residues. CDR3 DNA sequence: TGTGCCATCAGTGAGCTTAGGGGTAAAGAGCAGTTCTTC. Translation: CAISELRGKEQFF.

This clonotype was counted a few times. The gene calls are TRBV19 and TRBJ2-3, with TRBD2 matching 9 bases. Germline values: CDR1 LNHDA, CDR2 SQIVND (reference sequence). This CDR3 has 16 residues. V lost 4 bases, J lost 3 bases, and 8 bases stayed unmatched. The CDR3 nucleotides read TGTGCCAGTAGTAATATTCAGCGGGGGGAGACAGATACGCAGTATTTT. Translating it yields CASSNIQRGETDTQYF.

The chain combines TRBV7-6 with TRBJ2-5; possible D gene TRBD2, 5 bases. V was clipped by 7 bases and J by 0 bases, with 12 bases between them. The CDR3 loop spans 14 amino acids. CDR1 is SGHVS, CDR2 FNYEAQ, per germline. The CDR3: CASITPGYQETQYF. In nucleotides, the CDR3 is TGTGCCAGCATCACGCCGGGGTACCAAGAGACCCAGTACTTC. The variable domain in full, with the rest retrieved from reference TRBV7-6 and TRBJ2-5, is GAGVSQSPRYKVTKRGQDVALRCDPISGHVSLYWYRQALGQGPEFLTYFNYEAQQDKSGLPNDRFSAERPEGSISTLTIQRTEQRDSAMYRCASITPGYQETQYFGPGTRLLVL.

Comment on this clonotype: At one end the junction does not follow the germline gene, possibly because of a read error. This chain joins TRBV6-1 and TRBJ1-6, with TRBD1 as a possible D gene (5 bases). Germline V gene data show CDR1 as MNHNS and CDR2 as SASEGT. The CDR3 spans 15 residues. CDR3 sequence reads: CARSEGPGTNSPLHF. Here the CDR3 DNA reads TGTGCCCGCAGTGAAGGCCCCGGGACGAATTCACCCCTCCACTTT.

The chain carries TRBV27 and TRBJ2-7; 9 positions match TRBD1. The V segment lost 6 bases and the J segment 3 bases; nucleotides outside the gene matches: 6. CDR3 length: 14 residues. Germline CDR1 reads MNHEY; CDR2 reads SMNVEV (reference sequence). DNA for the CDR3: TGTGCCAGCAGCCCTAAGGGACAGGGCTACGAGCAGTACTTC. Protein: CASSPKGQGYEQYF.